The clone carrying this T cell receptor (beta chain) was detected only a few times. CDR1 MDHEN and CDR2 SYDVKM come from the germline V gene. The CDR3 length is 14 residues. The V gene lost 6 bases and the J gene lost 0 bases, with 11 bases spanning the gap. Per the original methods: Reference gene primer amplification in the assay estimated nucleated cell counts. The repertoire was sequenced with immunoSEQ multiplex PCR; TCRdb's copy has only in-frame clones and lacks some. That table gives V, J and clone size, and the DNA gave D and trimming. The sample lists fewer than 250,000 clones, roughly 86% occurring once. The data were obtained in a study of blood T cell repertoires in COVID-19.

The TCR originated in a man between 50 and 59 years old with acute or convalescent COVID-19. The chain is built from TRBV28 and TRBJ2-5, with D possibly being TRBD2 (5 bases). The sample taken for sequencing was peripheral blood. The CDR3 sequence is CASSNGLNQETQYF. CDR3 nucleotide sequence: TGTGCCAGCAGCAATGGACTGAACCAAGAGACCCAGTACTTC. The variable domain in full, with the rest retrieved from reference TRBV28 and TRBJ2-5, is DVKVTQSSRYLVKRTGEKVFLECVQDMDHENMFWYRQDPGLGLRLIYFSYDVKMKEKGDIPEGYSVSREKKERFSLILESASTNQTSMYLCASSNGLNQETQYFGPGTRLLVL.